This T cell receptor beta chain is from a study of T-cell memory formation after mild COVID-19. In germline, CDR1 is DFQATT, CDR2 SNEGSKA (reference sequence). The V end lost 7 bases, the J end lost 2 bases, and 18 bases lay between the germline ends. The CDR3 loop spans 14 amino acids. Ten or more counts support this clonotype. Using constant-segment primers, 5'RACE produced TCR alpha and TCR beta cDNA libraries carrying sample barcodes and UMIs. TCRdb analysed the 5' RACE reads with MiXCR anew, one entry per CDR3 protein. Of hundreds of thousands of distinct CDR3 sequences listed, approximately 7.6% are singletons.

The receptor was derived from a young man who had mild COVID-19 (a few samples of this study predate the infection). Cell type and time point are not known. The sequencing sample was made of PBMCs or a T cell subset sorted from them (not recorded which). The chain employs TRBV20-1 and TRBJ2-7; D ambiguous. CDR3 sequence reads: CSVTEALDPYEQYF. CDR3 in DNA: TGCAGTGTTACAGAAGCCTTGGACCCCTACGAGCAGTACTTC.